This T cell receptor (beta chain) comes out of a study of blood T cell repertoires in COVID-19. Trimming pared 5 bases from V and 3 bases from J, leaving 14 bases between. Germline CDR1 MDHEN, CDR2 SYDVKM. The CDR3 has 15 residues. Data came from immunoSEQ multiplex PCR; TCRdb stores just in-frame clones and leaves some out. The table lists about 320,000 clones, under 90% of them singletons. This receptor was taken from a woman younger than 35 who had recovered from COVID-19. The V gene is TRBV28, the J gene TRBJ1-5, with D possibly matching TRBD1 (6 bases). Sequenced: PBMCs or T cells enriched from blood (not recorded which). The CDR3: CASSEHTGINQPQHF. Written as DNA, the CDR3 is TGTGCCAGCAGTGAGCACACAGGGATCAATCAGCCCCAGCATTTT.